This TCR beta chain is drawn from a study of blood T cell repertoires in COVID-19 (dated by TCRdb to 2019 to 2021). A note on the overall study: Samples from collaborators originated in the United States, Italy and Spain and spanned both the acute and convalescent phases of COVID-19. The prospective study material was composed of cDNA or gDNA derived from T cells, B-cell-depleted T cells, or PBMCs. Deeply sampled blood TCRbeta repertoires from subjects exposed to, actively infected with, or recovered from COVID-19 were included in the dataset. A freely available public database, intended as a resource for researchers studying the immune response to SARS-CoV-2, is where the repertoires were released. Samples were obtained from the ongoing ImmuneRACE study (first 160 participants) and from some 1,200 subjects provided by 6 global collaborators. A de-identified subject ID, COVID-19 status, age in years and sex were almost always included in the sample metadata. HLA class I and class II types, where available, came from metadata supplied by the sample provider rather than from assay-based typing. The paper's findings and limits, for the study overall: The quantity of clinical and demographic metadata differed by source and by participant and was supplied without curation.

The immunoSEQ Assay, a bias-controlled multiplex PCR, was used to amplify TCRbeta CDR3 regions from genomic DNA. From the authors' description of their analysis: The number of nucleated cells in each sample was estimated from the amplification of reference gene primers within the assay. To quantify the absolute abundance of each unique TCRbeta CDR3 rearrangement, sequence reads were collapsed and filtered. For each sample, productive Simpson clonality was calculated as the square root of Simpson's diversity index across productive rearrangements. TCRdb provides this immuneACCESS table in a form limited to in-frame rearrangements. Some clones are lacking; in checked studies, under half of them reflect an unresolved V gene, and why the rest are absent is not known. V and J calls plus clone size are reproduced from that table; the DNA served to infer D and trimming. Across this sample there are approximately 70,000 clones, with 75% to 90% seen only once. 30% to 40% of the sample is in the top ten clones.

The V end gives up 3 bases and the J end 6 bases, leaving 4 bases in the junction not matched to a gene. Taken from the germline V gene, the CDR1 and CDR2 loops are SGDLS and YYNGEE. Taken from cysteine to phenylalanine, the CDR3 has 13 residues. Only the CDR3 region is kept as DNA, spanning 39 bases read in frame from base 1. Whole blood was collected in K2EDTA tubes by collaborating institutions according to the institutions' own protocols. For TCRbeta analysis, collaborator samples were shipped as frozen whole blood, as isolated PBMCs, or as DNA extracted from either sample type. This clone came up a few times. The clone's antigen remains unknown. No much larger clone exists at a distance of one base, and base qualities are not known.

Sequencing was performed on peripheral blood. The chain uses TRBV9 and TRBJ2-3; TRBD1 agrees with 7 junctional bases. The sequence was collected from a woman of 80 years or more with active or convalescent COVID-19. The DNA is TGTGCCAGCAGCGGTCTAGGGGGCGATACGCAGTATTTT. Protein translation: CASSGLGGDTQYF.